One sample yielded the 22 T cell receptor beta chains listed below, sequenced in a study of OX40 agonist ivuxolimab in advanced cancers. Using immunoSEQ multiplex PCR, the repertoire was profiled, and TCRdb retains in-frame clones only, with some absent. This repertoire shows more than 80,000 clones, about 90% found once; its top ten account for under 2%. Sequenced here: CD4+ or CD8+ T cells sorted from blood, sampled in a trial of the OX40 agonist ivuxolimab. The source of these receptors is an adult with an advanced solid tumor such as melanoma, head and neck, liver or kidney cancer.

J is TRBJ2-2 and V is TRBV9; 7 nucleotides match TRBD1. The germline gives CDR1 SGDLS, CDR2 YYNGEE. V was pared by 3 bases and J by 3 bases, with 5 bases of the junction left unmatched. The CDR3 contains 15 residues. CDR3 in amino acids: CASSAGTEYTGELFF. CDR3 nucleotide sequence: TGTGCCAGCAGCGCCGGGACAGAATACACCGGGGAGCTGTTTTTT.

This chain uses TRBV7-9 with TRBJ2-7; D ambiguous. In germline, CDR1 is SEHNR, CDR2 FQNEAQ (reference sequence). V dropped 10 bases and J dropped 5 bases, with 18 bases sitting between them. CDR3 length: 13 residues. The CDR3 sequence: CATKQPQPHEQYF. In DNA form, the CDR3 reads TGTGCCACAAAACAGCCCCAGCCCCACGAGCAGTACTTC.

V gene TRBV30 combines with J gene TRBJ2-5; TRBD2 might be the D (5 bases). Germline CDR1 reads GTSNPN; CDR2 reads SVGIG (reference sequence). V lost 5 bases and J 7 bases, leaving 14 bases between the germline ends. The CDR3 is 12 residues long. CDR3: CAWGVGSPTQYF. The CDR3, as DNA: TGTGCCTGGGGGGTAGGGAGCCCGACCCAGTACTTC.

With respect to this clone: Germline is not matched at one junction end, which may reflect a read error. Here the CDR3 reads CASSYVRASGRLEF. For the CDR3, the DNA is TGTGCCAGCAGTTACGTACGGGCTAGCGGGAGGTTGGAATTT. The rearrangement links TRBV6-5 to TRBJ2-3, with 11 bases fitting TRBD2. The germline CDR1 and CDR2 sequences are MNHEY and SVGAGI. The CDR3 has 14 amino acids.

The V gene is TRBV5-6, the J gene TRBJ1-3, with D unclear. V dropped 2 bases and J dropped 0 bases, with 9 bases sitting between them. Germline V gives CDR1 SGHDT, CDR2 YYEEEE. The CDR3 runs 15 residues. In DNA form, the CDR3 reads TGTGCCAGCAGCTTCGGTAGCTCCTCTGGAAACACCATATATTTT. The encoded protein is CASSFGSSSGNTIYF.

The chain joins TRBV5-1 to TRBJ2-3; 9 bases align to TRBD2. CDR1 and CDR2 (germline): SGHRS, YFSETQ. The CDR3 has 15 amino acids. V lost 4 bases, J lost 0 bases, and 3 bases stayed unmatched. CDR3 protein: CASSPTSGSTDTQYF. DNA of the CDR3: TGCGCCAGCAGCCCCACTAGCGGGAGCACAGATACGCAGTATTTT.

The rearrangement joins TRBV30 to TRBJ2-5, with 10 bases matching TRBD1. Germline CDR1 is GTSNPN and CDR2 is SVGIG (reference sequence). The CDR3 spans 16 residues. With 2 bases clipped from V and 5 bases from J, the junction kept 11 bases outside the gene matches. In nucleotides, the CDR3 is TGTGCCTGGAGTTCCCCGGGACAGGGGTATGGTGAGACCCAGTACTTC. Encoded protein: CAWSSPGQGYGETQYF.

The chain uses TRBV20-1 and TRBJ2-5; D gene ambiguous. V was shortened by 5 bases and J by 5 bases, with 6 bases between the two germline ends. The CDR3 runs 10 residues. In germline, CDR1 is DFQATT, CDR2 SNEGSKA (reference sequence). CDR3 in amino acids: CSAERETQYF. CDR3 nucleotides: TGCAGTGCTGAACGGGAGACCCAGTACTTC.

The rearrangement links TRBV5-1 to TRBJ2-6, with 9 nucleotides matching TRBD1. Trimming took 4 bases from V and 0 from J; bases not matched to a gene: 2. This CDR3 contains 16 residues. Germline V gives CDR1 SGHRS, CDR2 YFSETQ. CDR3 nucleotides: TGCGCCAGCAGCCAGGGACAGGGCTCTGGGGCCAACGTCCTGACTTTC. It translates to CASSQGQGSGANVLTF.

This rearrangement joins TRBV7-2 to TRBJ2-7; D not resolved. The CDR3 loop spans 12 amino acids. Germline V CDR1 and CDR2: SGHTA, FQGNSA. V lost 3 bases and J lost 3, with 6 bases in between. The CDR3 sequence: CASSLFSYEQYF. In DNA form, the CDR3 reads TGTGCCAGCAGCTTGTTCAGCTACGAGCAGTACTTC.

This clone was observed a few times. This chain links TRBV5-4 with TRBJ2-5; D ambiguous. The germline V and J ends were trimmed by 4 bases and 5 bases, with 18 bases remaining between them. Germline V gene sequence: CDR1 SGHNT, CDR2 YYREEE (reference sequence). This CDR3 contains 15 residues. As DNA, the CDR3 is TGTGCCAGCAGCGGTCAAGCCCTACCCCCCGAGACCCAGTACTTC. The encoded protein is CASSGQALPPETQYF. The full variable domain, with the rest looked up from reference TRBV5-4 and TRBJ2-5, is ETGVTQSPTHLIKTRGQQVTLRCSSQSGHNTVSWYQQALGQGPQFIFQYYREEENGRGNFPPRFSGLQFPNYSSELNVNALELDDSALYLCASSGQALPPETQYFGPGTRLLVL.

The V and J genes are TRBV30 and TRBJ1-4; TRBD1 aligns across 8 bases. Germline-derived CDR1 and CDR2 are GTSNPN and SVGIG (reference sequence). The junction had 10 bases not matched to a gene; V was cut back by 0 bases and J by 7 bases. The length of the CDR3 is 16 residues. In DNA form, the CDR3 reads TGTGCCTGGAGTGTATCCTGGACAGGGCCAGCTGAAAAACTGTTTTTT. The encoded protein is CAWSVSWTGPAEKLFF.

This chain uses TRBV19 with TRBJ2-7, with TRBD2 as a possible D gene (7 bases). CDR1 and CDR2 from the germline V gene are LNHDA and SQIVND (reference sequence). The CDR3 covers 14 residues. V was shortened by 6 bases and J by 5 bases, with 17 bases between the two germline ends. CDR3 sequence reads: CASSPLAGAHEQYF. The CDR3, as DNA: TGTGCCAGTAGCCCCCTGGCGGGGGCCCACGAGCAGTACTTC.

J is TRBJ1-4 and V is TRBV28, with D perhaps TRBD1 (5 bases). This CDR3 has 14 amino acids. CDR1 and CDR2 from the germline V gene are MDHEN and SYDVKM. V lost 8 bases and J lost 5, with 15 bases in between. In DNA form, the CDR3 reads TGTGCCAGCGCAACCGGGACCGAGAATGAAAAACTGTTTTTT. Protein product: CASATGTENEKLFF.

This clone has only a few counts. The chain couples TRBV19 to TRBJ2-6; D is possibly TRBD2 (5 bases). Trimming shortened V by 7 bases and J by 2 bases, and 15 bases separated the two germline ends. This CDR3 comprises 16 residues. The germline V gene encodes CDR1 LNHDA and CDR2 SQIVND (reference sequence). CDR3 protein: CASTASQRPGANVLTF. The CDR3, as DNA: TGTGCCAGTACCGCCTCCCAGCGGCCTGGGGCCAACGTCCTGACTTTC.

The rearrangement links TRBV19 to TRBJ2-2, with 7 bases identical to TRBD1. The CDR3 is 14 amino acids. The germline V gene has CDR1 LNHDA and CDR2 SQIVND (reference sequence). V shed 7 bases, J shed 6 bases, and the junction held 8 bases outside the gene matches. The CDR3 nucleotides read TGTGCCAGTATGGACAGGCGGTCTGCCGGGGAGCTGTTTTTT. It yields the protein CASMDRRSAGELFF.

V gene TRBV5-1 combines with J gene TRBJ2-7; D may match TRBD1 or TRBD2 (5 bases each). The germline V gene has CDR1 SGHRS and CDR2 YFSETQ. V was clipped by 7 bases and J by 3 bases, with 17 bases between them. The CDR3 length is 14 residues. The CDR3 protein is CASRPRDGSYEQYF. The CDR3 nucleotides read TGCGCCAGCCGCCCCCGGGACGGAAGCTACGAGCAGTACTTC.

The chain carries TRBV15 and TRBJ2-1; D is uncertain. Trimming pared 8 bases from V and 4 bases from J, leaving 6 bases between. The CDR3 runs to 11 residues. Germline V gives CDR1 LNHNV, CDR2 YYDKDF (reference sequence). The CDR3, as DNA: TGTGCCACCGGGATTTACAATGAGCAGTTCTTC. Encoded protein: CATGIYNEQFF.

The chain links TRBV11-2 to TRBJ2-1, with D perhaps matching TRBD2 (5 bases). The CDR3 loop spans 18 amino acids. From germline, CDR1 is SGHAT and CDR2 FQNNGV. V lost 6 bases and J 3 bases, leaving 24 bases between the germline ends. CDR3 protein: CASSISPPRRNLYNEQFF. CDR3 in DNA: TGTGCCAGCAGTATTAGCCCTCCCCGGAGGAACCTCTACAATGAGCAGTTCTTC.

Regarding this clone: This same CDR3 is encoded by further DNA sequences in the sample. The V gene is TRBV28, the J gene TRBJ1-1; D gene ambiguous. The CDR3 length is 12 residues. V lost 1 base, J lost 2 bases, and 2 bases lay in between. Germline V CDR1 and CDR2: MDHEN, SYDVKM. CDR3: CASSLSNTEAFF. The CDR3 coding sequence is TGTGCCAGCAGTTTATCAAACACTGAAGCTTTCTTT. The full variable domain, rest sourced from reference TRBV28 and TRBJ1-1, is DVKVTQSSRYLVKRTGEKVFLECVQDMDHENMFWYRQDPGLGLRLIYFSYDVKMKEKGDIPEGYSVSREKKERFSLILESASTNQTSMYLCASSLSNTEAFFGQGTRLTVV.

The chain combines TRBV21-1 with TRBJ2-7; no check of the table's D call, TRBD1, against the DNA was made. TRBV21-1 is deemed a pseudogene. The CDR3 has 14 amino acids. The CDR3 sequence is CASSNGTGSGEQYF. The CDR3 region has the DNA TGTGCCAGCAGCAATGGGACAGGTAGTGGGGAGCAGTACTTC.

V usage is TRBV5-8 and J usage is TRBJ2-3; D gene unclear. Between the trimmed V and J ends, which lost 4 bases and 4 bases, there was a span of 13 bases. The CDR3 runs to 14 residues. Germline CDR1 reads SGHTS; CDR2 reads YDEGEE. CDR3: CASSRRQAPDTQYF. The CDR3 DNA follows: TGTGCCAGCAGCCGTCGCCAAGCCCCAGATACGCAGTATTTT.